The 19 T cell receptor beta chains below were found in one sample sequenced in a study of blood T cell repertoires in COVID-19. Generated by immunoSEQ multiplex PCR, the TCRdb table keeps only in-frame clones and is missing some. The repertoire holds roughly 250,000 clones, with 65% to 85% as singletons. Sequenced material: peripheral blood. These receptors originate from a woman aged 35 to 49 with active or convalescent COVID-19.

This chain's CDR3 is CASSRDSGNGYTF. As DNA, the CDR3 is TGTGCCAGCTCCCGGGACAGTGGGAATGGCTACACCTTC. The chain employs TRBV18 and TRBJ1-2; 7 bases are shared with TRBD1. The CDR3 length is 13 residues. In germline, CDR1 is KGHSH, CDR2 LQKENI. The trim removed 6 bases at V and 6 bases at J, leaving 7 bases unmatched.

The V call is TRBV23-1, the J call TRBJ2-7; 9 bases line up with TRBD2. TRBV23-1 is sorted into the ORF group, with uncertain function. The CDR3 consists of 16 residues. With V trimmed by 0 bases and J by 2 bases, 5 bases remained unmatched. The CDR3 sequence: CASSQSQGLAPYEQYF. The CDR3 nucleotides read TGCGCCAGCAGTCAATCACAAGGACTAGCGCCCTACGAGCAGTACTTC.

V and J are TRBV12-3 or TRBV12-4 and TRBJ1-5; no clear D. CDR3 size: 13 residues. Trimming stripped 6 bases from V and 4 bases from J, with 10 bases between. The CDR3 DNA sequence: TGTGCCAGCAGACCGAGGTCGAATCAGCCCCAGCATTTT. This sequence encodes CASRPRSNQPQHF.

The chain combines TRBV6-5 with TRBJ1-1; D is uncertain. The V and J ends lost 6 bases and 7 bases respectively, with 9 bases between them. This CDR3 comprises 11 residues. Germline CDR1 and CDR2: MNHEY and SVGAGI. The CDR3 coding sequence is TGTGCCAGCAGCTCCGACATTGAAGCTTTCTTT. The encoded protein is CASSSDIEAFF.

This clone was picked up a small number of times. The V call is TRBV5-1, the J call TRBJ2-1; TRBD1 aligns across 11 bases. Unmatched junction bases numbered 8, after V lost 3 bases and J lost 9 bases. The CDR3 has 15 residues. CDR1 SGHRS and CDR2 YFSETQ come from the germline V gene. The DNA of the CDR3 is TGCGCCAGCAGCTCGGGACAGGGGGTTTTGGGTGAGCAGTTCTTC. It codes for CASSSGQGVLGEQFF.

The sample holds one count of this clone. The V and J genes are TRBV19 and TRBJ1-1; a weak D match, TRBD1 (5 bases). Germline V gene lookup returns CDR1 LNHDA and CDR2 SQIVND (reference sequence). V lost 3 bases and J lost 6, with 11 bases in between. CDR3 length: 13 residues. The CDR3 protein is CASSIPGGAEAFF. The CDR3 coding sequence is TGTGCCAGTAGTATCCCGGGGGGGGCTGAAGCTTTCTTT.

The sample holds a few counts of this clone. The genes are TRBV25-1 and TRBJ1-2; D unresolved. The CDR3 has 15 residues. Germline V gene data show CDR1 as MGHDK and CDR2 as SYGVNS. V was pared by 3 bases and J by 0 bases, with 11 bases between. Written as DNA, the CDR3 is TGTGCCAGCAGTGATTACGCAGGTGCTAACTATGGCTACACCTTC. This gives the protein CASSDYAGANYGYTF.

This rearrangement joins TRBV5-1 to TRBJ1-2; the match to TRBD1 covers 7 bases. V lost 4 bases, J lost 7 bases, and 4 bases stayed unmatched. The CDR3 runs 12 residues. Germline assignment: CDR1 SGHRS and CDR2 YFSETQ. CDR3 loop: CASSGDSIGYTF. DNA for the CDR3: TGCGCCAGCAGCGGGGACAGTATTGGCTACACCTTC.

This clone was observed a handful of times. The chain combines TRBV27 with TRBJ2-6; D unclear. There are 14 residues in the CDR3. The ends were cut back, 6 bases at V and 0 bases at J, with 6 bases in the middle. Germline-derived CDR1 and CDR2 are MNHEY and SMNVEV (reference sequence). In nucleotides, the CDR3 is TGTGCCAGCAGCATCAGCTCTGGGGCCAACGTCCTGACTTTC. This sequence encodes CASSISSGANVLTF.

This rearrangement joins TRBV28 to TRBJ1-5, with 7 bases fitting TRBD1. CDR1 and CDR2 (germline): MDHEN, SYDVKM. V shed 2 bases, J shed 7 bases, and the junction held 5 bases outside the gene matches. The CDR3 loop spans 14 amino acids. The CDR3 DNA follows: TGTGCCAGCAGTTTAGGACAGGAGGCCCAGCCCCAGCATTTT. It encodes CASSLGQEAQPQHF.

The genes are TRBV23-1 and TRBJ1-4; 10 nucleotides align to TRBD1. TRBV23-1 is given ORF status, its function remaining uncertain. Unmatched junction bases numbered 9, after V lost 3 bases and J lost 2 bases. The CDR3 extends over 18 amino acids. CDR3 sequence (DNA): TGCGCCAGCAGTCAGTCCGGGACAGGGGTATTCACTAATGAAAAACTGTTTTTT. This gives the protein CASSQSGTGVFTNEKLFF.

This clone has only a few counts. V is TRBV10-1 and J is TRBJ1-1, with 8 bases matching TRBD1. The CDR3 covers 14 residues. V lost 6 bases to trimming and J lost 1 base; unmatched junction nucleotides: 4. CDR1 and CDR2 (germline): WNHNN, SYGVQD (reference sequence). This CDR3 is CASSLTGANTEAFF. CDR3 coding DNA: TGCGCCAGCAGCCTGACAGGGGCGAACACTGAAGCTTTCTTT.

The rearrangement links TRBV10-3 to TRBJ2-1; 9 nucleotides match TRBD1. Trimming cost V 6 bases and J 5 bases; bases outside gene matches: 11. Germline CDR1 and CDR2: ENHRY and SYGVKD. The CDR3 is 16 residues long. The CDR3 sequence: CAISSSDRGSHNEQFF. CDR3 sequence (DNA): TGTGCCATCAGCTCATCGGACAGGGGCTCTCACAATGAGCAGTTCTTC.

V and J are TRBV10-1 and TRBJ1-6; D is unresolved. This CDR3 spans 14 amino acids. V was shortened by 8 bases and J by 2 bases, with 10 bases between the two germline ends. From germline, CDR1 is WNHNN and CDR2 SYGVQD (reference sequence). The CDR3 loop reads CASGGPPYNSPLHF. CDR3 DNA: TGCGCCAGCGGAGGGCCCCCCTATAATTCACCCCTCCACTTT.

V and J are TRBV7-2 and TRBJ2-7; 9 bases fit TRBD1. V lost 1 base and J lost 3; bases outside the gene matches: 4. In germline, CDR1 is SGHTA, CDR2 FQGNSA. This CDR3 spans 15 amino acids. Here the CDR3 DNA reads TGTGCCAGCAGCTTAGTCTACAGGGGGCACTACGAGCAGTACTTC. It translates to CASSLVYRGHYEQYF. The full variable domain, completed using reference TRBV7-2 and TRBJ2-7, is GAGVSQSPSNKVTEKGKDVELRCDPISGHTALYWYRQSLGQGLEFLIYFQGNSAPDKSGLPSDRFSAERTGGSVSTLTIQRTQQEDSAVYLCASSLVYRGHYEQYFGPGTRLTVT.

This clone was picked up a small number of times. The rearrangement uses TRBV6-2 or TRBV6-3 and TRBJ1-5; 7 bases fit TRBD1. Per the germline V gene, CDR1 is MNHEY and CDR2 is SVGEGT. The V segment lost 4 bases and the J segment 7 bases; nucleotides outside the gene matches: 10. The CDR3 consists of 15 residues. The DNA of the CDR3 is TGTGCCAGCAGTTCCAGGGGGAAGAATCAACAGCCCCAGCATTTT. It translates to CASSSRGKNQQPQHF.

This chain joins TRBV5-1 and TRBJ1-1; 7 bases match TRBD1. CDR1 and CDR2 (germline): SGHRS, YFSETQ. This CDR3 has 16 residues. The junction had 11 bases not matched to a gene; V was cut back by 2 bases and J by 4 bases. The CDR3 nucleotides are TGCGCCAGCAGCTTACAGGGGCCCGCTCAGGGCACTGAAGCTTTCTTT. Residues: CASSLQGPAQGTEAFF.

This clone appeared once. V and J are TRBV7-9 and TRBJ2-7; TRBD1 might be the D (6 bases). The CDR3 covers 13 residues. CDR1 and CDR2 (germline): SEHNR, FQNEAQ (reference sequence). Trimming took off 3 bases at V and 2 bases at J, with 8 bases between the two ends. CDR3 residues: CASSFGTPYEQYF. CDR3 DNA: TGTGCCAGCAGCTTCGGGACACCCTACGAGCAGTACTTC.

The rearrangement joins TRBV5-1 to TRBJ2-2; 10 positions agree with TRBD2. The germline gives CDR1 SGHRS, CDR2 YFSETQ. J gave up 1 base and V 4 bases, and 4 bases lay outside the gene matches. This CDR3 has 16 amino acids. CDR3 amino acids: CASSHSGGRNTGELFF. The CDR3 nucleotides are TGCGCCAGCAGCCATAGCGGGGGGAGGAACACCGGGGAGCTGTTTTTT.